This T cell receptor beta chain was observed in a study of T-cell reconstitution after alpha-beta-depleted transplantation in children. Germline values: CDR1 SGHDT, CDR2 YYEEEE. Between the trimmed V and J ends, which lost 4 bases and 0 bases, there was a span of 13 bases. CDR3 size: 15 residues. This clonotype was detected ten times or more. Unique molecular identifiers were built into the TCRbeta library. Each CDR3 protein gets one entry after TCRdb re-called the PCR reads with MiXCR. Among 200,000 to 250,000 distinct CDR3 sequences listed, 9.7% were seen once. The chain is built from TRBV5-6 and TRBJ1-1; D is unclear. The origin of this receptor is a human donor who donated a stem cell graft to a child with SCID. Material: PBMCs from the stem cell graft donor, obtained from the stem cell graft. The CDR3 nucleotides read TGTGCCAGCAGCGTAGGAGGCATAATGAACACTGAAGCTTTCTTT. Amino acids: CASSVGGIMNTEAFF.